These 29 T cell receptor beta chains share one sample of origin, sequenced in a study of beta chain features in type 1 diabetes. Findings and caveats of the study: Shortening of TCRB CDR3s, moderate but significant, appeared in all four CD4+ subsets of Type 1 diabetes patients.

These receptors have no identified antigens. Every bit of the isolated RNA underwent reverse transcription, so sequencing read expressed TCRB transcripts. The data were produced by immunoSEQ multiplex PCR, yet TCRdb's version contains in-frame clones alone and is incomplete. Of more than 55,000 clones detected, approximately 52% appear once; the ten largest clones hold 2.6%. The source material was Tregs from blood. The receptors were sampled from a woman aged 40 to 50 with type 1 diabetes.

For the CDR3, the DNA is TGTGCCAGCAGCTACCTCGGAGCAGCCCACGCGAACACCGGGGAGCTGTTTTTT. Its protein product is CASSYLGAAHANTGELFF. V is TRBV5-5 and J is TRBJ2-2; D is unclear. Germline V lookup: CDR1 SGHKS, CDR2 YYEKEE (reference sequence). V was cut by 3 bases and J by 0 bases, with 18 bases left in between. The CDR3 is 18 residues long.

There are a few counts of this clone. The chain employs TRBV7-9 and TRBJ2-3; 7 nucleotides line up with TRBD1. J lost 3 bases, V lost 1 base, and 13 bases had no gene match. The germline CDR1 and CDR2 sequences are SEHNR and FQNEAQ (reference sequence). There are 18 residues in the CDR3. This CDR3 reads CASSLVLQQGSGTDTQYF. DNA for the CDR3: TGTGCCAGCAGCTTAGTCCTGCAACAGGGGTCCGGGACAGATACGCAGTATTTT.

This clone came up a few times. This chain links TRBV29-1 with TRBJ2-3, with D possibly TRBD2 on 6 matching bases. V lost 4 bases to trimming and J lost 1 base, with 9 bases between them. The CDR3 runs to 13 residues. Germline V gene lookup returns CDR1 SQVTM and CDR2 ANQGSEA. The CDR3 bases are TGCAGCGTTGGGGACTTCGGCACAGATACGCAGTATTTT. This gives the protein CSVGDFGTDTQYF.

This clone has more than one count but fewer than ten. The CDR3 is CASREGVYSYEQYF. The CDR3 DNA reads TGTGCCAGCAGAGAGGGGGTTTACTCCTACGAGCAGTACTTC. J is TRBJ2-7 and V is TRBV28; a possible D gene is TRBD1 (6 bases). The germline V gene encodes CDR1 MDHEN and CDR2 SYDVKM. The CDR3 contains 14 residues. Trimming removed 6 bases at V and 0 bases at J, with 12 bases between. Using reference TRBV28 and TRBJ2-7 for the parts outside the CDR3, the full variable domain is DVKVTQSSRYLVKRTGEKVFLECVQDMDHENMFWYRQDPGLGLRLIYFSYDVKMKEKGDIPEGYSVSREKKERFSLILESASTNQTSMYLCASREGVYSYEQYFGPGTRLTVT.

The gene calls are TRBV5-1 and TRBJ1-5; D perhaps matches TRBD1 (6 bases). The V and J ends lost 2 bases and 0 bases respectively, with 9 bases between them. Germline V lookup: CDR1 SGHRS, CDR2 YFSETQ. This CDR3 is built from 15 residues. The CDR3 loop reads CASSLGGYSNQPQHF. The CDR3 DNA reads as TGCGCCAGCAGCTTAGGGGGTTATAGCAATCAGCCCCAGCATTTT.

The chain carries TRBV7-2 and TRBJ2-3; perhaps TRBD2 as D (7 bases). The CDR3 loop spans 16 amino acids. Germline assignment: CDR1 SGHTA and CDR2 FQGNSA. The V gene lost 8 bases and the J gene lost 0 bases, with 18 bases spanning the gap. The CDR3 DNA sequence: TGTGCCAGCCGGAGGGGGGGCCTAGCCAGCACAGATACGCAGTATTTT. Its translation is CASRRGGLASTDTQYF.

This sequence joins TRBV5-1 and TRBJ1-3; unclear D gene. Trimming pared 6 bases from V and 0 bases from J, leaving 13 bases between. In germline, CDR1 is SGHRS, CDR2 YFSETQ. The CDR3 spans 15 residues. In DNA, the CDR3 is TGCGCCAGCACTCTAGTCGGCAGCTCTGGAAACACCATATATTTT. Amino acid sequence: CASTLVGSSGNTIYF. Full variable domain (remainder filled in from reference TRBV5-1 and TRBJ1-3): KAGVTQTPRYLIKTRGQQVTLSCSPISGHRSVSWYQQTPGQGLQFLFEYFSETQRNKGNFPGRFSGRQFSNSRSEMNVSTLELGDSALYLCASTLVGSSGNTIYFGEGSWLTVV.

The V and J genes are TRBV5-1 and TRBJ2-2, with TRBD2 matching over 7 bases. CDR3 length: 14 amino acids. The junction had 4 bases not matched to a gene; V was cut back by 0 bases and J by 8 bases. The germline CDR1 and CDR2 sequences are SGHRS and YFSETQ. The CDR3 DNA reads TGCGCCAGCAGCTTGGCTGGCGGGAGAGGGGAGCTGTTTTTT. The encoded protein is CASSLAGGRGELFF.

The chain uses TRBV7-2 and TRBJ1-4; possible D gene TRBD1, 5 bases. The CDR3 consists of 13 residues. The V gene lost 5 bases and the J gene lost 8 bases, with 12 bases spanning the gap. Germline V gene data show CDR1 as SGHTA and CDR2 as FQGNSA. The CDR3, as DNA: TGTGCCAGCAGCCCCCCGTCAGGGGAAAAACTGTTTTTT. Its protein product is CASSPPSGEKLFF.

The chain is built from TRBV5-4 and TRBJ2-1; no clear D gene. V lost 2 bases and J lost 5, with 11 bases in between. This CDR3 spans 14 amino acids. Germline V gene data show CDR1 as SGHNT and CDR2 as YYREEE (reference sequence). CDR3 nucleotides: TGTGCCAGCAGCTTCAAAGCCCTTCACAATGAGCAGTTCTTC. Residues: CASSFKALHNEQFF.

The rearrangement links TRBV7-9 to TRBJ2-5, with TRBD1 as a possible D gene (6 bases). Near its end, the DNA agrees better with TRBJ2-7, so the J call may be wrong. Per germline, CDR1 SEHNR and CDR2 FQNEAQ (reference sequence). This CDR3 is built from 12 residues. The CDR3 DNA reads as TGTGCCAGCAGCCCAGGACAGTACGAGCAGTACTTC. Translated: CASSPGQYEQYF.

The chain is built from TRBV27 and TRBJ1-4, with a tentative D call TRBD1 (6 bases). The V end was cut by 3 bases, the J end by 5 bases, with 13 bases between. This CDR3 comprises 15 residues. Looked up from germline, CDR1 is MNHEY and CDR2 is SMNVEV (reference sequence). The CDR3 loop is CASSFVGALNEKLFF. In DNA form, the CDR3 reads TGTGCCAGCAGTTTTGTGGGGGCACTAAATGAAAAACTGTTTTTT.

This chain joins TRBV18 and TRBJ2-2, with 8 bases matching TRBD2. Germline CDR1 KGHSH, CDR2 LQKENI. This CDR3 comprises 15 residues. The V gene end was trimmed by 3 bases and the J gene end by 4 bases; junction bases not matched to a gene: 4. The CDR3 here is CASSPGTSATGELFF. DNA for the CDR3: TGTGCCAGCTCACCTGGGACTAGTGCCACCGGGGAGCTGTTTTTT.

The genes are TRBV28 and TRBJ1-5; 7 bases line up with TRBD1. This CDR3 comprises 17 residues. Trimming at V came to 5 bases and at J to 4 bases, leaving 14 bases not matched to a gene. Germline V gene data show CDR1 as MDHEN and CDR2 as SYDVKM. CDR3 residues: CASSIWGGGTVNQPQHF. CDR3 coding DNA: TGTGCCAGCAGTATCTGGGGTGGAGGGACAGTGAATCAGCCCCAGCATTTT.

This clone was counted only a few times. The chain carries TRBV27 and TRBJ2-2; unclear D gene. The CDR3 sequence is 13 residues long. The ends were cut back, 6 bases at V and 2 bases at J, with 7 bases in the middle. Germline V gives CDR1 MNHEY, CDR2 SMNVEV (reference sequence). CDR3 region: CASRRINTGELFF. Written as DNA, the CDR3 is TGTGCCAGCAGGAGAATTAACACCGGGGAGCTGTTTTTT.

V gene TRBV6-6 combines with J gene TRBJ1-2, with D tentatively TRBD1 (5 bases). This CDR3 comprises 13 residues. Germline V CDR1 and CDR2: MNHNY, SVGAGI (reference sequence). V was pared by 3 bases and J by 4 bases, with 9 bases between. This chain's CDR3 is CASSYQGGYGYTF. In DNA form, the CDR3 reads TGTGCCAGCAGTTATCAGGGTGGCTATGGCTACACCTTC.

V gene TRBV18 combines with J gene TRBJ2-7; D not resolved. This CDR3 has 15 amino acids. V lost 3 bases to trimming and J lost 2 bases, with 14 bases between them. CDR1 and CDR2 (germline): KGHSH, LQKENI. In nucleotides, the CDR3 is TGTGCCAGCTCACCTCAATTGTCCGACACCTACGAGCAGTACTTC. Amino acid sequence: CASSPQLSDTYEQYF.

This clone was seen only a few times. The chain carries TRBV7-9 and TRBJ2-2, with 11 positions matching TRBD2. V was pared by 0 bases and J by 6 bases, with 6 bases of the junction left unmatched. This CDR3 contains 17 residues. Per the germline V gene, CDR1 is SEHNR and CDR2 is FQNEAQ (reference sequence). The CDR3 spells CASSLATSGSLAGELFF. The DNA of the CDR3 is TGTGCCAGCAGCTTAGCTACTAGCGGGAGTTTGGCCGGGGAGCTGTTTTTT.

As DNA, the CDR3 is TGTGCCATCAGTGAGCCGGGACAGGGGGTCACCGGGGAGCTGTTTTTT. This sequence encodes CAISEPGQGVTGELFF. The chain links TRBV10-3 to TRBJ2-2; 11 positions match TRBD1. J gave up 4 bases and V 2 bases, and 3 bases lay outside the gene matches. Per germline, CDR1 ENHRY and CDR2 SYGVKD. The CDR3 is 16 residues long.

The chain uses TRBV2 and TRBJ2-3; possible D gene TRBD2, 5 bases. V lost 10 bases and J 0 bases, leaving 14 bases between the germline ends. The CDR3 is made up of 14 amino acids. Germline CDR1 SNHLY, CDR2 FYNNEI. The CDR3 DNA is TGTGCCATTCCCCCGGGGTCCAGCACAGATACGCAGTATTTT. Translating it yields CAIPPGSSTDTQYF.

This clone was seen a handful of times. The chain is built from TRBV2 and TRBJ1-1, with unresolved D. The V gene lost 6 bases and the J gene lost 2 bases, with 10 bases spanning the gap. The CDR3 is 13 residues long. Germline values: CDR1 SNHLY, CDR2 FYNNEI. This CDR3 reads CASSEVLNTEAFF. The DNA for the CDR3 is TGTGCCAGCAGCGAGGTATTAAACACTGAAGCTTTCTTT.

This chain uses TRBV12-5 with TRBJ1-1; 7 bases fit TRBD1. CDR3 length: 15 residues. J lost 5 bases, V lost 4 bases, and 10 bases had no gene match. CDR1 is LGHNT, CDR2 FRNRAP, per germline. The CDR3 DNA sequence: TGTGCTAGTGGTTCCCCGACAGGGAGTAGGACTGAAGCTTTCTTT. Its translation is CASGSPTGSRTEAFF. Using reference TRBV12-5 and TRBJ1-1 for the parts outside the CDR3, the full variable domain is DARVTQTPRHKVTEMGQEVTMRCQPILGHNTVFWYRQTMMQGLELLAYFRNRAPLDDSGMPKDRFSAEMPDATLATLKIQPSEPRDSAVYFCASGSPTGSRTEAFFGQGTRLTVV.

This clone is a singleton in its sample. The rearrangement links TRBV27 to TRBJ1-1; D might be TRBD1 (5 bases). The CDR3 is 15 amino acids. Between the trimmed V and J ends, which lost 6 bases and 3 bases, there was a span of 17 bases. Germline CDR1 and CDR2: MNHEY and SMNVEV (reference sequence). CDR3 residues: CASSRIPPGYTEAFF. The DNA for the CDR3 is TGTGCCAGCAGCCGAATCCCCCCAGGGTACACTGAAGCTTTCTTT.

The V call is TRBV7-8, the J call TRBJ1-5; possible D gene TRBD1, 5 bases. CDR3 length equals 14 residues. Trimming shortened V by 6 bases and J by 0 bases, and 9 bases separated the two germline ends. CDR1 is SGHVS and CDR2 is FQNEAQ in the germline V gene. The CDR3 nucleotides read TGTGCCAGCAGTCTGACAGCTAGCAATCAGCCCCAGCATTTT. It is translated as CASSLTASNQPQHF.

A few counts support this clone. J is TRBJ2-2 and V is TRBV5-1, with a tentative D call TRBD2 (6 bases). The V end was cut by 6 bases, the J end by 0 bases, with 12 bases between. The germline V gene encodes CDR1 SGHRS and CDR2 YFSETQ. The CDR3 runs to 15 residues. CDR3 bases: TGCGCCAGCAAGGGCGGGGCTTCGAACACCGGGGAGCTGTTTTTT. Its translation is CASKGGASNTGELFF. Filled out from reference TRBV5-1 and TRBJ2-2, the complete variable domain reads KAGVTQTPRYLIKTRGQQVTLSCSPISGHRSVSWYQQTPGQGLQFLFEYFSETQRNKGNFPGRFSGRQFSNSRSEMNVSTLELGDSALYLCASKGGASNTGELFFGEGSRLTVL.

J is TRBJ2-7 and V is TRBV6-1; 9 nucleotides agree with TRBD1. V shed 6 bases, J shed 2 bases, and the junction held 2 bases outside the gene matches. CDR3 length: 13 amino acids. Per germline, CDR1 MNHNS and CDR2 SASEGT. The CDR3, as DNA: TGTGCCAGCAGCCGGGACAGGGCCTACGAGCAGTACTTC. Translated, it gives CASSRDRAYEQYF.

This clone was seen just once. This chain links TRBV28 with TRBJ2-2; 12 nucleotides line up with TRBD1. Trimming removed 7 bases from V and 6 bases from J; junction bases left unmatched: 6. Germline V gene lookup returns CDR1 MDHEN and CDR2 SYDVKM. CDR3 length equals 15 residues. The CDR3 DNA is TGTGCCAGCAAAGGGGACAGGGGGCAGGCCGGGGAGCTGTTTTTT. This translates into CASKGDRGQAGELFF.

The J gene is TRBJ2-3, the V gene TRBV28; 8 nucleotides align to TRBD2. CDR3 length: 15 amino acids. The ends lost 8 bases at V and 5 bases at J; junction bases unmatched: 12. Per germline, CDR1 MDHEN and CDR2 SYDVKM. Here the CDR3 DNA reads TGTGCCAGCGAGAAAGCGGGGGAGCCAGTAGATACGCAGTATTTT. Translation gives CASEKAGEPVDTQYF.

This clone was observed a few times. This chain links TRBV5-8 with TRBJ2-1; D perhaps matches TRBD2 (6 bases). Germline values: CDR1 SGHTS, CDR2 YDEGEE. The V end lost 3 bases, the J end lost 7 bases, and 17 bases lay between the germline ends. This CDR3 is 15 amino acids long. The CDR3, as DNA: TGTGCCAGCAGCTCGTTGGGACTCCCTGGGAATGAGCAGTTCTTC. Translating it yields CASSSLGLPGNEQFF.